This is a list of T cell receptor beta chains from one sample in a study of cytomegalovirus exposure and HLA in healthy donors. The table came from immunoSEQ multiplex PCR; TCRdb's copy has only in-frame clones and leaves some out. The sample holds around 150,000 clones, roughly four fifths seen once. Source material: PBMCs. The receptors were sampled from a man aged 50 to 60 in good health and CMV-seropositive. Both conserved end residues are part of each CDR3. D genes are given only for firm matches. The size of a clone is reported for some rows only, either as once, few or many, or as a class for expanded clones.

D gene,clone size,V gene,J gene,CDR3 DNA,CDR3 protein
TRBD1,once,TRBV2,TRBJ2-5,TGTGCCAGCATTGGGACAGGCCTACGAGAGACCCAGTACTTC,CASIGTGLRETQYF
TRBD1,NA,TRBV2,TRBJ1-1,TGTGCCAGCAGACCGGACAGGGGGAACACTGAAGCTTTCTTT,CASRPDRGNTEAFF
TRBD2,NA,TRBV7-2,TRBJ2-7,TGTGCCAGCAGCTTAGCGGGAGGGTTGTACGAGCAGTACTTC,CASSLAGGLYEQYF
TRBD1,few,TRBV9,TRBJ1-2,TGTGCCAGCACCCTACAGGGGGCATTTGGTGGCTACACCTTC,CASTLQGAFGGYTF
NA,NA,TRBV4-3,TRBJ1-5,TGCGCCAGCAGCCAAGGACAGGATGGCAATCAGCCCCAGCATTTT,CASSQGQDGNQPQHF
TRBD1,NA,TRBV19,TRBJ2-1,TGTGCCAGTGTCGACAGGGTCCACAATGAGCAGTTCTTC,CASVDRVHNEQFF
TRBD1,NA,TRBV19,TRBJ1-1,TGTGCCAGTAGTATCTGGGGACAGTACACTGAAGCTTTCTTT,CASSIWGQYTEAFF
TRBD2,NA,TRBV30,TRBJ2-1,TGTGCCGGTCAGCGGGGATCCTACAATGAGCAGTTCTTC,CAGQRGSYNEQFF
TRBD2,NA,TRBV18,TRBJ2-7,TGTGCCAGCTCACCACAGGGGGCTAGCGGGGCGGGCTCCTACGAGCAGTACTTC,CASSPQGASGAGSYEQYF
NA,NA,TRBV9,TRBJ2-3,TGTGCCAGCAGCGCCCGACTGAACACAGATACGCAGTATTTT,CASSARLNTDTQYF
NA,NA,TRBV9,TRBJ1-4,TGTGCCAGCAGCGTAGGGGACACTGTTAATGAAAAACTGTTTTTT,CASSVGDTVNEKLFF
NA,NA,TRBV30,TRBJ2-7,TGTGCCTGGTCGGGACTCCCCTACGAGCAGTACTTC,CAWSGLPYEQYF
TRBD1,NA,TRBV27,TRBJ2-7,TGTGCCAGCAGTTTATCGAGGGACAGCTACGAGCAGTACTTC,CASSLSRDSYEQYF
NA,NA,TRBV28,TRBJ2-2,TGTGCCAGCAGTTTAGTATGGTCAGGGAACACCGGGGAGCTGTTTTTT,CASSLVWSGNTGELFF
NA,NA,TRBV5-5,TRBJ1-1,TGTGCCAGCAGCTTAATACAGGGATTCGAAACTTTCTTT,CASSLIQGFETFF
NA,NA,TRBV9,TRBJ1-2,TGTGCCAGCAGCGTATACAGGGATCCTACTAACTATGGCTACACCTTC,CASSVYRDPTNYGYTF
TRBD2,NA,TRBV5-1,TRBJ2-5,TGCGCCAGCAGCCTAGTAGCGGGGGGGCAAGAGACCCAGTACTTC,CASSLVAGGQETQYF
TRBD2,NA,TRBV7-9,TRBJ2-7,TGTGCCAGCAGCCCGACTAGCGGGGGGCCCTCGACGAAGTACTTC,CASSPTSGGPSTKYF
NA,NA,TRBV5-1,TRBJ1-3,TGCGCCAGCAGTTCAACGGGATACCTGAGCTCTGGAAACACCATATATTTT,CASSSTGYLSSGNTIYF
NA,NA,TRBV7-8,TRBJ2-7,TGTGCCAGCAGCTTCGAAGCGAAACTCTACGAGCAGTACTTC,CASSFEAKLYEQYF
TRBD1,NA,TRBV28,TRBJ1-3,TGTGCCAGCAGACCGGACAGGGGCGGAAACACCATATATTTT,CASRPDRGGNTIYF